The text below deals with one TCR beta chain. Its antigen is unidentified. Gene names denote mouse genes. The read gets to within 1 residue of the CDR3 end, and the germline J gene fills in the rest. These data belong to a study of tissue T cells after allogeneic stem cell transplantation. Study results and limitations: Anatomically similar tissues had similar TCR repertoires within each patient. Blood and spleen captured only part of the tissue TCR repertoire. Limitations included a small, clinically heterogeneous cohort and limited sampling depth. The study did not identify alloreactive or antigen-specific tissue TCRs, and some clones might be persisting host cells.

Method: immunoSEQ multiplex PCR; TCRdb's copy keeps in-frame clones and lacks some. Of over 40,000 clones detected, around 70% appear once; the ten largest clones hold around 0.6%. The germline V gene has CDR1 NNHNN and CDR2 SYGAGS (reference sequence). The CDR3 is made up of 14 amino acids. V lost 0 bases to trimming and J lost 2 bases, with 7 bases between them. The clonotype was recovered from a pool of C57BL/6 mice in good health. The chain carries TRBV13-2 and TRBJ2-5; D gene uncertain. Sequences were obtained from sorted cells pooled from one or two spleens. The CDR3 bases that were read are TGTGCCAGCGGTGATGCATGGCTCCAAGACACCCAGTAC. It yields the protein CASGDAWLQDTQY. The entire CDR3 reads CASGDAWLQDTQYF.